The clone carrying this T cell receptor (beta chain) has just a few counts. These data come from a study of identical twins. The CDR3 consists of 14 residues. CDR1 LNHNV and CDR2 YYDKDF come from the germline V gene (reference sequence). The V end lost 0 bases, the J end lost 7 bases, and 10 bases lay between the germline ends. TCRdb called the 5' RACE reads again in MiXCR, with one record for every CDR3 protein. The table shows 600,000 to 800,000 distinct CDR3 sequences, with over 20% occurring only once. These data also featured in a second study, about T cells expressing NK-cell markers. That report notes: A range of about 1.0-8% of CD8+ T cells consisted of dominant NKG2C+ clonotypes in several donors.

The V gene is TRBV15, the J gene TRBJ2-1, with no clear D. This TCR was sampled from a woman younger than 30 in good health. The sequenced material came from PBMCs. CDR3 coding DNA: TGTGCCACCAGCAGAGATCTAAAGGGAAATGAGCAGTTCTTC. Amino acids: CATSRDLKGNEQFF.